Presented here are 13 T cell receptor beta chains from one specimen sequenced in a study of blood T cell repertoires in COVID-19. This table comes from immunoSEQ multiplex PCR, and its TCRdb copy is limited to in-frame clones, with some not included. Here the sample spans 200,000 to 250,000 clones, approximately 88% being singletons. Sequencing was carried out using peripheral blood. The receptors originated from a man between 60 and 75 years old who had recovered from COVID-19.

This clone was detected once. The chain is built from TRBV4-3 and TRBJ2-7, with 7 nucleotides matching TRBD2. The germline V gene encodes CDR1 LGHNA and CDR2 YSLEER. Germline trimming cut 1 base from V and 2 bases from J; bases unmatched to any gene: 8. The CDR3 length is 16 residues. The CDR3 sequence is CASSQGFAGVTYEQYF. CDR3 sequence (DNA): TGCGCCAGCAGCCAAGGATTCGCGGGGGTGACCTACGAGCAGTACTTC.

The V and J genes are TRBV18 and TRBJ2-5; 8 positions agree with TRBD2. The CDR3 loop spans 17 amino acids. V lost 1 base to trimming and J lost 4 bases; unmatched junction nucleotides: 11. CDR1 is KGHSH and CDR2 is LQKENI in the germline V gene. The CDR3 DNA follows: TGTGCCAGCTCACCACGAGTGGCGGGGGGCCCGAGAGAGACCCAGTACTTC. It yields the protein CASSPRVAGGPRETQYF.

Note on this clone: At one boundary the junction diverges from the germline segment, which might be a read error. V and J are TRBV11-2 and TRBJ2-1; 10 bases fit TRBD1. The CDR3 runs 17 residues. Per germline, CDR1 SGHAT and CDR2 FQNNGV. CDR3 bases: TGTGCCAGCAGCCTAAGACAGGGGGCTTCTTCCTCCAATGAGCAGTTCTTC. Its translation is CASSLRQGASSSNEQFF.

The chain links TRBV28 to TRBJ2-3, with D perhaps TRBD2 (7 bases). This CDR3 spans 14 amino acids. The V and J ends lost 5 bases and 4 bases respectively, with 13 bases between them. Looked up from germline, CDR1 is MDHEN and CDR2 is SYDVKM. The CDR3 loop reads CASSQGGAADTQYF. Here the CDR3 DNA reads TGTGCCAGCAGTCAAGGGGGGGCCGCAGATACGCAGTATTTT.

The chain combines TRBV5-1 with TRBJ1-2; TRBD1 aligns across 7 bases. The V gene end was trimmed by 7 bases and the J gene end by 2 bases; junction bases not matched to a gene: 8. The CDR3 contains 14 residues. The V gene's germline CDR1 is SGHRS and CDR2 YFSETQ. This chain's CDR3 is CASAPGTANYGYTF. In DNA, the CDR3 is TGCGCCAGCGCCCCGGGGACAGCCAACTATGGCTACACCTTC.

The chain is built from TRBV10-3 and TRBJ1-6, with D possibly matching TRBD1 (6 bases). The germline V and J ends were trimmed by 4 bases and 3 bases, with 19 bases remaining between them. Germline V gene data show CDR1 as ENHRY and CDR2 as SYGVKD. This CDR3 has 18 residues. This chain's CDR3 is CAISAHSGGANYNSPLHF. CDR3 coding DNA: TGTGCCATCAGTGCTCATTCGGGGGGGGCAAACTATAATTCACCCCTCCACTTT.

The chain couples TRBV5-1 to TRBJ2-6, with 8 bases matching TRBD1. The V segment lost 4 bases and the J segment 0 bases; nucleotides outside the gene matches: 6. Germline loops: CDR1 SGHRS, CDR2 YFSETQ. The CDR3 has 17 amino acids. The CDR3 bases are TGCGCCAGCAGCCGGAGACAGGGGACCTCTGGGGCCAACGTCCTGACTTTC. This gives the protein CASSRRQGTSGANVLTF.

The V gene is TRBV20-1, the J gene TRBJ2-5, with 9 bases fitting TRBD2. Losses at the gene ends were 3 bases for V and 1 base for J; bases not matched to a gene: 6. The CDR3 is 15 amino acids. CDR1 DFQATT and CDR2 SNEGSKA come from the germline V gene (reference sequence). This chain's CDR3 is CSASLASGVQETQYF. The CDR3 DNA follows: TGCAGTGCTAGTTTGGCTAGCGGGGTCCAAGAGACCCAGTACTTC.

CDR3 sequence reads: CASTDGSGSADTQYF. CDR3 bases: TGTGCCAGCACCGACGGGTCGGGGAGTGCAGATACGCAGTATTTT. The chain joins TRBV6-5 to TRBJ2-3; TRBD2 is a possible D gene (5 bases). This CDR3 comprises 15 residues. Per germline, CDR1 MNHEY and CDR2 SVGAGI. V was pared by 7 bases and J by 4 bases, with 18 bases between.

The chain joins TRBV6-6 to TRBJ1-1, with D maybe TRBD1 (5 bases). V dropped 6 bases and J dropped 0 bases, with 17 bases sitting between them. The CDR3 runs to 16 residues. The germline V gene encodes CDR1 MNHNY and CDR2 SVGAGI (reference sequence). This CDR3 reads CASREGKNWMNTEAFF. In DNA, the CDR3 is TGTGCCAGCAGGGAGGGGAAAAACTGGATGAACACTGAAGCTTTCTTT.

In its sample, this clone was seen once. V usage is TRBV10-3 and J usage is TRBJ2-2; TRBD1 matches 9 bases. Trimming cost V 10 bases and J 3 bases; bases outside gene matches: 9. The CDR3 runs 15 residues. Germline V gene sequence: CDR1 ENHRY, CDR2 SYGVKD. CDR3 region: CATLGGQGHTGELFF. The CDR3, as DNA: TGTGCCACCCTTGGGGGACAGGGTCACACCGGGGAGCTGTTTTTT.

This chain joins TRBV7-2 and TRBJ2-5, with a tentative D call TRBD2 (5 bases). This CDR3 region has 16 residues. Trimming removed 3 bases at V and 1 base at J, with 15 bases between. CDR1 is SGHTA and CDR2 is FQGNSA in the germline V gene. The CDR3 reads CASSFTLSGLQETQYF. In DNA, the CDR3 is TGTGCCAGCAGCTTCACGTTAAGCGGACTCCAAGAGACCCAGTACTTC.

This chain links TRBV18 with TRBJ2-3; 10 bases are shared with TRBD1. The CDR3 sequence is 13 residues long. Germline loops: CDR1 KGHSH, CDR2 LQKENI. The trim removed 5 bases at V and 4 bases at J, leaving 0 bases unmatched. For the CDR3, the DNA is TGTGCCAGCTCAGGACAGGGGGCAGATACGCAGTATTTT. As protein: CASSGQGADTQYF.